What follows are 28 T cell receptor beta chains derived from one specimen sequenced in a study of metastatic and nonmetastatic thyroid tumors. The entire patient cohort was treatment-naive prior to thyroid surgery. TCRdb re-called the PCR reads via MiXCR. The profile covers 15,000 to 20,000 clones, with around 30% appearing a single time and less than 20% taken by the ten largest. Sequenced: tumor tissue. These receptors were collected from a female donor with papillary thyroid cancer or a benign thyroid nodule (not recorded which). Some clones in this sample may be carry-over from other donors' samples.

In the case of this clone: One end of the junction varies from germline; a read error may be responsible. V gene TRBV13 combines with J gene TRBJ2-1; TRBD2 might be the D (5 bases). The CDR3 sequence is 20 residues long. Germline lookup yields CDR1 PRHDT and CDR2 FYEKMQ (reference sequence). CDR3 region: CASSPSVESSPLSSYNEQFF. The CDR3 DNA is TGCGCCAGCAGCCCCAGTGTTGAGTCTAGCCCTTTGAGCTCCTACAATGAGCAGTTCTTC.

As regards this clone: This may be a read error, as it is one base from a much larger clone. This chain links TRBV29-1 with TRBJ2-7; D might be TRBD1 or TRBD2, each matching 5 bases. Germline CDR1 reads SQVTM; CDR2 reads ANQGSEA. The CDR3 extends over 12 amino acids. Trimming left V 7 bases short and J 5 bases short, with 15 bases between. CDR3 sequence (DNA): TGCAGCGGGGGGTGGGATTTCCACGAGCAGTACTTC. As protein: CSGGWDFHEQYF.

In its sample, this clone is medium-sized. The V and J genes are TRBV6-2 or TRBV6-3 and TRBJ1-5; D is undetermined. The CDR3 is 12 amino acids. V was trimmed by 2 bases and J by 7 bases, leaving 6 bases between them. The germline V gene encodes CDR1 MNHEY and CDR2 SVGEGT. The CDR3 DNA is TGTGCCAGCAGTTACCGCGACCAGCCCCAGCATTTT. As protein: CASSYRDQPQHF.

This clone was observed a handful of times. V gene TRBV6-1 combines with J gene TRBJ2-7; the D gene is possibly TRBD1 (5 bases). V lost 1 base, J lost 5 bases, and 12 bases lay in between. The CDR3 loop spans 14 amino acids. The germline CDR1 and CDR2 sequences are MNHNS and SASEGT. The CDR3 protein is CASSEVAGKNEQYF. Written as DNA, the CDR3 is TGTGCCAGCAGTGAAGTCGCAGGGAAGAACGAGCAGTACTTC.

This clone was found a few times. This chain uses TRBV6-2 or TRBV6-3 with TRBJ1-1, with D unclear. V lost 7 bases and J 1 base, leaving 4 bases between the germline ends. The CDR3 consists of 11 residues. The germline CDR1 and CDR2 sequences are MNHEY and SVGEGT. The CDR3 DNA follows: TGTGCCAGCATCCAGAACACTGAAGCTTTCTTT. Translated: CASIQNTEAFF.

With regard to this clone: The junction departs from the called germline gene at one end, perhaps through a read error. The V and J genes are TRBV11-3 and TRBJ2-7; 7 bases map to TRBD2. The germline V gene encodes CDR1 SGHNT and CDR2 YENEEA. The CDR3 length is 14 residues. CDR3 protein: CAGSLGPSGYEQYF. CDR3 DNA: TGTGCCGGCAGCCTCGGTCCTAGCGGTTACGAGCAGTACTTC. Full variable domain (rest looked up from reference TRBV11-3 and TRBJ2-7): EAGVVQSPRYKIIEKKQPVAFWCNPISGHNTLYWYLQNLGQGPELLIRYENEEAVDDSQLPKDRFSAERLKGVDSTLKIQPAELGDSAVYLCAGSLGPSGYEQYFGPGTRLTVT.

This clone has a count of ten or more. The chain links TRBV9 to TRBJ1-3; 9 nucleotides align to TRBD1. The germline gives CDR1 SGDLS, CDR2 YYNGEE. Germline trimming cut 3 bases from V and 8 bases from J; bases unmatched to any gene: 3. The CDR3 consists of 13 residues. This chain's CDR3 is CASSGGQGYTIYF. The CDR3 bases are TGTGCCAGCAGCGGGGGACAGGGATACACCATATATTTT.

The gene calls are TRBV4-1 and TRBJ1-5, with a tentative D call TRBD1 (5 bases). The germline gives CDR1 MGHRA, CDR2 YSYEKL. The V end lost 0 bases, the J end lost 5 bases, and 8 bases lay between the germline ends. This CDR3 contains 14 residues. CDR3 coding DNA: TGCGCCAGCAGCCAAGAGGGGACCTATCAGCCCCAGCATTTT. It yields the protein CASSQEGTYQPQHF.

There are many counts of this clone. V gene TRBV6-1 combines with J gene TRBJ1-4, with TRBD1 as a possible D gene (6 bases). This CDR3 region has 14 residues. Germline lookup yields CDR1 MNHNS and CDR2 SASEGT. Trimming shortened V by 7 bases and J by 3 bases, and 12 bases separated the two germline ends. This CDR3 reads CASKPQGANEKLFF. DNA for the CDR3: TGTGCCAGCAAACCACAGGGTGCTAATGAAAAACTGTTTTTT.

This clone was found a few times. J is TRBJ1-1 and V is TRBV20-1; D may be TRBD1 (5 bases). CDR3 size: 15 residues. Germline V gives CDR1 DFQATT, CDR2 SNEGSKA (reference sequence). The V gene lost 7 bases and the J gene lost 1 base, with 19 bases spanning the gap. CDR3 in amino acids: CSVRRPGDWNTEAFF. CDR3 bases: TGCAGTGTCAGACGCCCCGGGGACTGGAACACTGAAGCTTTCTTT.

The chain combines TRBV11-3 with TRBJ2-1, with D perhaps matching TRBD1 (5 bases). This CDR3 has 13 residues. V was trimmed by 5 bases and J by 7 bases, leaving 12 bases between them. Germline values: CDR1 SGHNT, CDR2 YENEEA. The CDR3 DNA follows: TGTGCCAGCAGCACCAGGGAATCGAATGAGCAGTTCTTC. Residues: CASSTRESNEQFF. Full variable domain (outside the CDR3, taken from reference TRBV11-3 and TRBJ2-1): EAGVVQSPRYKIIEKKQPVAFWCNPISGHNTLYWYLQNLGQGPELLIRYENEEAVDDSQLPKDRFSAERLKGVDSTLKIQPAELGDSAVYLCASSTRESNEQFFGPGTRLTVL.

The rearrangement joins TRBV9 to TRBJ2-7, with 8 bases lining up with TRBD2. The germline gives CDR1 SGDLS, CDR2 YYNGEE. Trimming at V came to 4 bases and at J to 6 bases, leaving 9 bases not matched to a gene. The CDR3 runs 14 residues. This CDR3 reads CASSTSGTSSEQYF. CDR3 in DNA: TGTGCCAGCAGCACGAGCGGGACTAGTAGCGAGCAGTACTTC.

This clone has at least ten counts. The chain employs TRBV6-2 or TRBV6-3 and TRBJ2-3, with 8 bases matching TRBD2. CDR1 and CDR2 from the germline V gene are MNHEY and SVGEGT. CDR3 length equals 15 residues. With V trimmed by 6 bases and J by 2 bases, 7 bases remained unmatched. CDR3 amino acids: CASRPAGVPTDTQYF. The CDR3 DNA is TGTGCCAGCAGGCCAGCGGGAGTGCCCACAGATACGCAGTATTTT.

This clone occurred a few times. CDR3 sequence: CASSYSLAGPDTGELFF. The DNA of the CDR3 is TGTGCCAGCAGTTACTCCCTAGCGGGGCCAGACACCGGGGAGCTGTTTTTT. This chain links TRBV6-2 or TRBV6-3 with TRBJ2-2; 9 positions match TRBD2. V trimming: 0 bases; J trimming: 3 bases; junction bases outside the gene matches: 5. Germline V gives CDR1 MNHEY, CDR2 SVGEGT. CDR3 length: 17 amino acids.

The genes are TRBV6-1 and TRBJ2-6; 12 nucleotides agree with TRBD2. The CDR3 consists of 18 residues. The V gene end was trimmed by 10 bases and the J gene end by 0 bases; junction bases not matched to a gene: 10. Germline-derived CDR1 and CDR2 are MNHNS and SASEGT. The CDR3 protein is CATGLAGCHLSGANVLTF. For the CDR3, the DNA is TGTGCCACCGGACTAGCGGGATGCCATCTCTCTGGGGCCAACGTCCTGACTTTC.

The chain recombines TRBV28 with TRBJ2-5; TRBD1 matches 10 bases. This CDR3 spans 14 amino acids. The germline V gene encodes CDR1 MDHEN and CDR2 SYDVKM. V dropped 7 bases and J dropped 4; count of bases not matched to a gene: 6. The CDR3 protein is CASIPDRGRETQYF. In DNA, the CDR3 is TGTGCCAGCATCCCTGACAGGGGGCGAGAGACCCAGTACTTC.

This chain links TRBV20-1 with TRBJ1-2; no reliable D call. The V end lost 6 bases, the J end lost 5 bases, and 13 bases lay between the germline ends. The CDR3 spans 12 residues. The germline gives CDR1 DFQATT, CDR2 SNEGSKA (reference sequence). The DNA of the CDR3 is TGCAGTGCCCGGGGAGTCGAGTATGGCTACACCTTC. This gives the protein CSARGVEYGYTF.

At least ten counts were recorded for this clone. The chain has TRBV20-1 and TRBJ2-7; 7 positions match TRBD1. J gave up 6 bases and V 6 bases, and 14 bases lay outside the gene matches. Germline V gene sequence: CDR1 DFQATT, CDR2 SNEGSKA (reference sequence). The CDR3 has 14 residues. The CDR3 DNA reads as TGCAGTGCAGAAAACCGGGACAGAGAGTTCGAGCAGTACTTC. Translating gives CSAENRDREFEQYF.

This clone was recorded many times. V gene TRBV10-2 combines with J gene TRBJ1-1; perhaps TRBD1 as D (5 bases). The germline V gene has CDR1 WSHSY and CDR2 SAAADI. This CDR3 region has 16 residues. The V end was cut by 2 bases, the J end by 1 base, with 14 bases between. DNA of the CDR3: TGCGCCAGCAGTGAGGGGGGGTTTGGGTCGAACACTGAAGCTTTCTTT. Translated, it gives CASSEGGFGSNTEAFF.

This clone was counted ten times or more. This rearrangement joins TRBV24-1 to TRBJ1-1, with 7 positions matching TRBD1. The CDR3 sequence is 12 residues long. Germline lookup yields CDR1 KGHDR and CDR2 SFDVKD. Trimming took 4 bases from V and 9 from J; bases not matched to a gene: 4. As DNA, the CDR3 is TGTGCCACCAGTGACGGACAGGCGAAAGCTTTCTTT. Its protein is CATSDGQAKAFF.

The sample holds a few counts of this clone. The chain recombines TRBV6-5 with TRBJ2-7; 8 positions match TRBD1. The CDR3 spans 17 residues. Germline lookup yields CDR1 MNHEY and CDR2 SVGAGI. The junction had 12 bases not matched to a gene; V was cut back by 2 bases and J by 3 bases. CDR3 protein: CASSYHDRGRRHYEQYF. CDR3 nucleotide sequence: TGTGCCAGCAGTTACCATGACAGGGGCCGCAGGCACTACGAGCAGTACTTC.

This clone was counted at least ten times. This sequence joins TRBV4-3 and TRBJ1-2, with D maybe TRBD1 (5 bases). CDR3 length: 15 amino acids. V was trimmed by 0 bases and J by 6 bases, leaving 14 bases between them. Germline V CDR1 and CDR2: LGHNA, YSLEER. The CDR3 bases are TGCGCCAGCAGCCAAGATGCGCAGGGCGCTAATGGCTACACCTTC. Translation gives CASSQDAQGANGYTF.

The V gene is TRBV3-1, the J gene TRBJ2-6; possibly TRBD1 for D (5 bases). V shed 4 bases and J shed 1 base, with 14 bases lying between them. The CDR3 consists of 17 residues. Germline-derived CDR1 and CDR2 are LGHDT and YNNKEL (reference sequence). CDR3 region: CASSPRTGLSGANVLTF. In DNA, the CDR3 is TGTGCCAGCAGCCCCCGCACAGGCCTGTCTGGGGCCAACGTCCTGACTTTC.

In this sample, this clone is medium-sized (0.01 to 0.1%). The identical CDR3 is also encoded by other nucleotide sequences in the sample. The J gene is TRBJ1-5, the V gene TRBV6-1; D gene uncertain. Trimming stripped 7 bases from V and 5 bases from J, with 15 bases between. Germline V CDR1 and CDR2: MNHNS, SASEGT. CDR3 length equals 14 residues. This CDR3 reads CASIPRGTDQPQHF. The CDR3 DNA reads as TGTGCCAGCATTCCCAGAGGAACGGATCAGCCCCAGCATTTT.

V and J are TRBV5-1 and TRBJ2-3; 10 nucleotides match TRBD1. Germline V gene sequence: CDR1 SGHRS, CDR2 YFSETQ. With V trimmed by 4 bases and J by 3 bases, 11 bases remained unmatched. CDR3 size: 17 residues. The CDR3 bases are TGCGCCAGCAGCACCTACTCGACAGGGGGCGAGACAGATACGCAGTATTTT. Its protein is CASSTYSTGGETDTQYF. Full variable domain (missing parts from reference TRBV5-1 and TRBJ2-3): KAGVTQTPRYLIKTRGQQVTLSCSPISGHRSVSWYQQTPGQGLQFLFEYFSETQRNKGNFPGRFSGRQFSNSRSEMNVSTLELGDSALYLCASSTYSTGGETDTQYFGPGTRLTVL.

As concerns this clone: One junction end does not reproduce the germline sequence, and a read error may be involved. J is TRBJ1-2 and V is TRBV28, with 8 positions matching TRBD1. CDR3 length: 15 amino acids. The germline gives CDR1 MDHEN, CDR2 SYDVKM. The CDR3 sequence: CAISLRDRSNYGYTF. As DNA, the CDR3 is TGTGCCATCAGTTTAAGGGACAGGTCCAACTATGGCTACACCTTC.

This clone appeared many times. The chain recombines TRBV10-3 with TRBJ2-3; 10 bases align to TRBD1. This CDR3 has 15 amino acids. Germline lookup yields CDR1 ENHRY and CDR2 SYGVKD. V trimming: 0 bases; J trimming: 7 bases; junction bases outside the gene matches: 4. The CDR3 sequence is CAISESGQGTHTQYF. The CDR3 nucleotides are TGTGCCATCAGTGAGTCGGGACAGGGGACACATACGCAGTATTTT.

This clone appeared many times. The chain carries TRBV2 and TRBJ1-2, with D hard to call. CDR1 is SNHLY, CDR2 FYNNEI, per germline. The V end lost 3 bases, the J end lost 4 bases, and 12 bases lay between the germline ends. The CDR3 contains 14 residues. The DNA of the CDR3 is TGTGCCAGCAGTGAGGGAAACTCGATCTATGGCTACACCTTC. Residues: CASSEGNSIYGYTF.